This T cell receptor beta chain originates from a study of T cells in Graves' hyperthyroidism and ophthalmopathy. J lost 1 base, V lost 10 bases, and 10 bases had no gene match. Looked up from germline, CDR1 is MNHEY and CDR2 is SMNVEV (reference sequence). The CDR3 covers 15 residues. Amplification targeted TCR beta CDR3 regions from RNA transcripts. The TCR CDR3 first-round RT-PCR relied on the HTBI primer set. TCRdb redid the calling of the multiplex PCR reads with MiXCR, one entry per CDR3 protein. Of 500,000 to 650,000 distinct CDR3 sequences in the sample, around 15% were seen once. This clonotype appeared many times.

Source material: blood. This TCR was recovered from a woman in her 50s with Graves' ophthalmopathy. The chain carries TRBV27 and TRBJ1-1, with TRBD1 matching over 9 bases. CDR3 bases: TGTGCCACCATAGGAACAGGGGGCAGGAACACTGAAGCTTTCTTT. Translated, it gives CATIGTGGRNTEAFF.